This T cell receptor beta chain came from a study of shared clonotypes between healthy human individuals. At the level of the study: Each donor's CD4 naive and CD4 memory cells filled three plates apiece, CD8 naive two, and CD8 memory one. Study-wide results and limits: For naive CD4 cells, roughly 5% of clonotypes were shared across a handful of donors.

For each subset, genomic DNA was distributed in equal portions over several immunoSEQ plates. The authors' processing: Because ImmunoSEQ provided only junction sequences with no quality scores, the filtering differed. TCRdb's copy holds only in-frame clones and misses some; the assay was immunoSEQ multiplex PCR. D and trimming come from the DNA, and the V and J calls and clone size come from that table. The sample shows around 2.5 million clones, approximately 94% of them seen only once. Notes on this clone: Its antigen is undetermined.

The CDR3 spans 17 residues. V lost 7 bases and J lost 4, with 25 bases in between. CDR1 is MNHEY and CDR2 is SMNVEV in the germline V gene (reference sequence). J is TRBJ1-2 and V is TRBV27, with a tentative D call TRBD1 (5 bases). The TCR comes from a man aged 18 to 30 in good health. Some clones in this sample may be carry-over from other donors' samples. The specimen was naive CD4+ T cells from PBMCs. As for subset: CD45RA+ positively selected. The CDR3 DNA reads as TGTGCCAGCACCCTACGACAGTCGGCTTTCTTTACCTATGGCTACACCTTC. Protein sequence: CASTLRQSAFFTYGYTF.